This TCR beta chain came from a study of shared clonotypes between healthy human individuals. Study context: Three plates each covered CD4 naive and memory; CD8 naive two, CD8 memory one. General study findings and limits: Having only a few donors restricted how much genetic and exposure-history diversity was captured. Investigators collected only blood, and repertoires in tissues likely differ.

The CDR3 is 15 residues long. Trimming took 3 bases from V and 5 from J; bases not matched to a gene: 4. The germline V gene has CDR1 SGHTA and CDR2 FQGTGA. Notes on this clone: Its antigen remains unidentified.

As processed by the authors: Sequence data from immunoSEQ were junction-only and lacked quality scores; consequently, filtering differed. Here immunoSEQ multiplex PCR was the method, and the copy in TCRdb shows in-frame clones only, minus some. The DNA was the basis for D and trimming; V, J and clone size are from that table. There are roughly 720,000 clones in the sample; about 90% occur only once, and around a third lies in the top ten. Source material: memory CD8+ T cells from PBMCs. The sample's subset: CD45RO+ cells pooled with CCR7-negative TemRA cells. This chain connects TRBV7-3 to TRBJ2-3; the match to TRBD2 covers 11 bases. This clonotype was sampled from a young man in good health. Some clones in this sample may be carry-over from other donors' samples. In nucleotides, the CDR3 is TGTGCCAGCAGCTTTTCTAGCGGGGGGTTAGATACGCAGTATTTT. Protein: CASSFSSGGLDTQYF.